What follows are 24 T cell receptor beta chains derived from one specimen sequenced in a study of T cell repertoires in cytomegalovirus infection. TCRdb reanalysed the reads using MiXCR and keeps one entry per CDR3 protein. The sample holds roughly 500,000 distinct CDR3 sequences; roughly 46% are singletons and the top ten take around two fifths. These TCRs are of unknown antigen specificity. The material was cultured PBMCs, obtained from culture after CMV antigen stimulation. The receptors were sampled from a human donor in good health (CMV status not recorded). Some clones in this sample may be carry-over from other donors' samples.

The chain's CDR3 is CASLTGGAGKISNEQFF. For the CDR3, the DNA is TGTGCCAGCCTGACCGGGGGCGCCGGCAAAATCTCCAATGAGCAGTTCTTC. The gene calls are TRBV14 and TRBJ2-1; either TRBD1 or TRBD2 may supply D (6 bases each). V was trimmed by 8 bases and J by 6 bases, leaving 26 bases between them. The germline V gene has CDR1 SGHDN and CDR2 FVKESK. The CDR3 length is 17 residues.

This chain joins TRBV2 and TRBJ1-1; D is possibly TRBD1 (6 bases). The CDR3 is 13 amino acids. Between the trimmed V and J ends, which lost 7 bases and 3 bases, there was a span of 12 bases. In germline, CDR1 is SNHLY, CDR2 FYNNEI. The chain's CDR3 is CASTYRQDTEAFF. CDR3 nucleotide sequence: TGTGCCAGCACCTACCGACAGGACACTGAAGCTTTCTTT.

The chain combines TRBV7-9 with TRBJ2-7; the match to TRBD2 covers 7 bases. Trimming at V came to 4 bases and at J to 1 base, leaving 13 bases not matched to a gene. CDR1 is SEHNR and CDR2 is FQNEAQ in the germline V gene (reference sequence). The CDR3 has 17 residues. The CDR3 here is CASSSPHRVAGSYEQYF. The CDR3 bases are TGTGCCAGCAGCTCCCCCCATCGAGTAGCGGGTTCCTACGAGCAGTACTTC.

This clonotype was picked up a small number of times. J is TRBJ1-2 and V is TRBV12-3 or TRBV12-4; D uncertain. Trimming took off 6 bases at V and 5 bases at J, with 7 bases between the two ends. The CDR3 has 11 residues. CDR3 sequence: CASRSWYGYTF. The CDR3 region has the DNA TGTGCCAGCAGATCGTGGTATGGCTACACCTTC.

In its sample, this clonotype was seen a few times. The chain recombines TRBV12-3 or TRBV12-4 with TRBJ2-4; the match to TRBD2 covers 14 bases. The CDR3 length is 15 residues. The J segment lost 9 bases and the V segment lost 6 bases, leaving 7 bases of the junction unmatched. The CDR3 spells CASSPAGLAGGIQYF. Written as DNA, the CDR3 is TGTGCCAGCAGCCCGGCCGGACTAGCGGGAGGCATTCAGTACTTC.

The rearrangement joins TRBV19 to TRBJ2-2; perhaps TRBD1 as D (5 bases). V was pared by 7 bases and J by 6 bases, with 18 bases between. The CDR3 is made up of 15 amino acids. Germline V CDR1 and CDR2: LNHDA, SQIVND (reference sequence). CDR3: CASNSGMSWAGELFF. The CDR3 coding sequence is TGTGCCAGTAACTCAGGGATGAGTTGGGCCGGGGAGCTGTTTTTT.

This clonotype was counted a few times. The chain joins TRBV6-2 or TRBV6-3 to TRBJ2-5, with 10 bases matching TRBD2. Looked up from germline, CDR1 is MNHEY and CDR2 is SVGEGT. V lost 6 bases, J lost 0 bases, and 10 bases stayed unmatched. The CDR3 loop spans 17 amino acids. DNA of the CDR3: TGTGCCAGCAGCCGGGGGACTAGCGCAAAGTACCAAGAGACCCAGTACTTC. This translates into CASSRGTSAKYQETQYF.

This clonotype was seen more than once but under ten times. The rearrangement links TRBV7-2 to TRBJ2-7, with no clear D. The CDR3 sequence is 14 residues long. V lost 5 bases and J lost 2, with 13 bases in between. Looked up from germline, CDR1 is SGHTA and CDR2 is FQGNSA. CDR3 sequence reads: CASSPSVGPYEQYF. As DNA, the CDR3 is TGTGCCAGCAGCCCCTCCGTAGGGCCCTACGAGCAGTACTTC.

The V and J genes are TRBV20-1 and TRBJ1-5; D gene unclear. The V and J ends lost 6 bases and 7 bases respectively, with 19 bases between them. The CDR3 covers 14 residues. Germline values: CDR1 DFQATT, CDR2 SNEGSKA (reference sequence). This CDR3 reads CSASRARMGQPQHF. The CDR3 DNA reads as TGCAGTGCGTCGAGGGCCAGAATGGGGCAGCCCCAGCATTTT.

The chain uses TRBV7-2 and TRBJ1-3; D is perhaps TRBD1 (5 bases). The CDR3 spans 14 residues. CDR1 SGHTA and CDR2 FQGNSA come from the germline V gene. The V end lost 5 bases, the J end lost 8 bases, and 16 bases lay between the germline ends. This CDR3 is CASSPQPSGDTIYF. CDR3 nucleotides: TGTGCCAGCAGCCCACAGCCTTCGGGGGACACCATATATTTT.

The genes are TRBV4-1 and TRBJ2-7, with D perhaps TRBD2 (6 bases). The CDR3 totals 18 residues. V was clipped by 4 bases and J by 2 bases, with 24 bases between them. CDR1 MGHRA and CDR2 YSYEKL come from the germline V gene. The CDR3 DNA is TGCGCCAGCAGCCCAGGGAGGACACGGGACCACCTTCCCTACGAGCAGTACTTC. Translation gives CASSPGRTRDHLPYEQYF.

This chain uses TRBV10-3 with TRBJ2-7; D ambiguous. The CDR3 spans 15 residues. V was cut by 3 bases and J by 0 bases, with 12 bases left in between. Germline CDR1 reads ENHRY; CDR2 reads SYGVKD. CDR3 sequence reads: CAISEPSRTSYEQYF. In DNA form, the CDR3 reads TGTGCCATCAGTGAACCTAGTAGGACCTCCTACGAGCAGTACTTC.

The chain joins TRBV7-6 to TRBJ2-5; D gene uncertain. This CDR3 has 12 amino acids. V was trimmed by 3 bases and J by 9 bases, leaving 11 bases between them. Germline CDR1 and CDR2: SGHVS and FNYEAQ. CDR3 residues: CASSFTTWAQYF. CDR3 DNA: TGTGCCAGCAGCTTTACGACTTGGGCCCAGTACTTC. The full variable domain, its missing parts supplied by reference TRBV7-6 and TRBJ2-5, is GAGVSQSPRYKVTKRGQDVALRCDPISGHVSLYWYRQALGQGPEFLTYFNYEAQQDKSGLPNDRFSAERPEGSISTLTIQRTEQRDSAMYRCASSFTTWAQYFGPGTRLLVL.

The chain combines TRBV7-2 with TRBJ2-3; 7 bases are a match to TRBD2. CDR1 is SGHTA, CDR2 FQGNSA, per germline. The CDR3 is made up of 14 amino acids. Trimming cost V 3 bases and J 3 bases; bases outside gene matches: 3. The CDR3 loop reads CASSFQRGTDTQYF. The CDR3 DNA is TGTGCCAGCAGCTTTCAGCGGGGAACAGATACGCAGTATTTT.

A word on this clonotype: The germline gene is not matched at one end of the junction; a read error may be the cause. J is TRBJ2-6 and V is TRBV5-1, with 9 positions matching TRBD2. The CDR3 consists of 17 residues. The germline V gene has CDR1 SGHRS and CDR2 YFSETQ. This CDR3 is CASRLAGPLSGADVLTF. The CDR3 coding sequence is TGCGCCAGCAGGCTAGCGGGGCCCCTCTCTGGGGCCGACGTCCTGACTTTC.

V usage is TRBV6-1 and J usage is TRBJ2-7; 7 bases agree with TRBD1. Germline values: CDR1 MNHNS, CDR2 SASEGT. The CDR3 loop spans 14 amino acids. Trimming cost V 11 bases and J 6 bases; bases outside gene matches: 16. CDR3 in DNA: TGTGCCGCGGCATGGGGACAGACCTCTATCGAGCAGTACTTC. Encoded protein: CAAAWGQTSIEQYF.

CDR3 sequence reads: CASSVNSNTEAFF. Here the CDR3 DNA reads TGTGCCAGCAGTGTGAACAGTAACACTGAAGCTTTCTTT. The chain is built from TRBV2 and TRBJ1-1; D is undetermined. The CDR3 has 13 amino acids. CDR1 and CDR2 from the germline V gene are SNHLY and FYNNEI. The V end was cut by 4 bases, the J end by 2 bases, with 8 bases between. The full variable domain, rest sourced from reference TRBV2 and TRBJ1-1, is EPEVTQTPSHQVTQMGQEVILRCVPISNHLYFYWYRQILGQKVEFLVSFYNNEISEKSEIFDDQFSVERPDGSNFTLKIRSTKLEDSAMYFCASSVNSNTEAFFGQGTRLTVV.

The V gene is TRBV6-2 or TRBV6-3, the J gene TRBJ2-6; D remains unclear. From germline, CDR1 is MNHEY and CDR2 SVGEGT. The CDR3 spans 15 residues. The V gene lost 5 bases and the J gene lost 0 bases, with 8 bases spanning the gap. Here the CDR3 reads CASSEVISGANVLTF. DNA for the CDR3: TGTGCCAGCAGTGAGGTGATCTCTGGGGCCAACGTCCTGACTTTC.

Only a few counts were recorded for this clonotype. The V and J genes are TRBV7-6 and TRBJ2-7, with D perhaps TRBD1 (7 bases). Germline loops: CDR1 SGHVS, CDR2 FNYEAQ. The V gene lost 5 bases and the J gene lost 6 bases, with 14 bases spanning the gap. The CDR3 is made up of 13 amino acids. In DNA form, the CDR3 reads TGTGCCAGCAGCCAGGGGGGCTCTCCCGAGCAGTACTTC. Translated, it gives CASSQGGSPEQYF.

The chain joins TRBV12-3 or TRBV12-4 to TRBJ2-3, with 10 bases matching TRBD1. This CDR3 spans 19 amino acids. The V and J ends lost 4 bases and 0 bases, in that order; junction bases with no gene match: 13. CDR3 region: CASSSGQGRSPRSTDTQYF. The CDR3 bases are TGTGCCAGCAGTTCGGGACAGGGGCGTTCCCCCCGGAGCACAGATACGCAGTATTTT.

The V and J genes are TRBV29-1 and TRBJ2-1; maybe TRBD2 (5 bases). CDR3 size: 11 residues. V dropped 0 bases and J dropped 13 bases, with 10 bases sitting between them. CDR1 is SQVTM, CDR2 ANQGSEA, per germline. For the CDR3, the DNA is TGCAGCGTTGAAGAGGCTAGCACCCAGTTCTTC. This translates into CSVEEASTQFF.

V is TRBV20-1 and J is TRBJ1-2; TRBD1 is a possible D gene (5 bases). V was shortened by 0 bases and J by 7 bases, with 18 bases between the two germline ends. The germline gives CDR1 DFQATT, CDR2 SNEGSKA (reference sequence). This CDR3 has 15 residues. The CDR3 DNA reads as TGCAGTGCTAGAGACCCTAGATCGGGGGGAACTGGCTACACCTTC. Amino acids: CSARDPRSGGTGYTF.

The chain has TRBV20-1 and TRBJ2-7, with 11 bases aligning to TRBD2. With V trimmed by 4 bases and J by 1 base, 6 bases remained unmatched. The CDR3 totals 15 residues. CDR1 and CDR2 (germline): DFQATT, SNEGSKA (reference sequence). CDR3 nucleotides: TGCAGTGCTATCCTAGCGGGAGGCCTTTCCTACGAGCAGTACTTC. Translated, it gives CSAILAGGLSYEQYF.

This clonotype occurred a few times. The rearrangement joins TRBV7-2 to TRBJ1-4; D perhaps matches TRBD1 (5 bases). The CDR3 is made up of 15 amino acids. Germline V gene data show CDR1 as SGHTA and CDR2 as FQGNSA. Trimming took off 5 bases at V and 0 bases at J, with 10 bases between the two ends. The CDR3 protein is CASSRGGPTNEKLFF. The DNA for the CDR3 is TGTGCCAGCAGCCGCGGGGGTCCAACTAATGAAAAACTGTTTTTT.